The 16 T cell receptor beta chains given below trace back to one sample, sequenced in a study of shared clonotypes between healthy human individuals. Using immunoSEQ multiplex PCR, the repertoire was profiled, and TCRdb retains in-frame clones only, with some absent. The table lists 980,000 or so clones, around 80% of them singletons. Sequencing used memory CD4+ T cells sorted from blood. The subset here: CD45RA-negative fraction. The receptors were sampled from a young man in good health.

CDR3 DNA sequence: TGCGCCAGCAGTCAATCCGGGGATAGCGGGAGGGAGACCTACGAGCAGTACTTC. As protein: CASSQSGDSGRETYEQYF. The chain joins TRBV23-1 to TRBJ2-7; TRBD2 agrees at 11 bases. TRBV23-1 is identified as an open reading frame with a role that is uncertain. The CDR3 runs 18 residues. The J segment lost 2 bases and the V segment lost 0 bases, leaving 9 bases of the junction unmatched.

The V gene is TRBV19, the J gene TRBJ2-5; D is unclear. The CDR3 spans 14 residues. Germline CDR1 and CDR2: LNHDA and SQIVND (reference sequence). Trimming stripped 3 bases from V and 1 base from J, with 9 bases between. For the CDR3, the DNA is TGTGCCAGTAGTATCGGCTCAGGCCAAGAGACCCAGTACTTC. As protein: CASSIGSGQETQYF.

The gene calls are TRBV27 and TRBJ2-6; 15 nucleotides agree with TRBD2. Losses at the gene ends were 5 bases for V and 0 bases for J; bases not matched to a gene: 5. Germline lookup yields CDR1 MNHEY and CDR2 SMNVEV (reference sequence). CDR3 length equals 19 residues. This CDR3 reads CASSPGLAGGISGANVLTF. CDR3 in DNA: TGTGCCAGCAGTCCGGGACTAGCGGGGGGCATCTCTGGGGCCAACGTCCTGACTTTC.

This clone has more than one count but fewer than ten. Other DNA sequences in the sample encode the same CDR3. CDR3 residues: CASSLGQESTDTQYF. The CDR3 nucleotides read TGCGCCAGCAGCTTGGGTCAGGAAAGCACAGATACGCAGTATTTT. The chain couples TRBV5-1 to TRBJ2-3; no definite D call. The CDR3 contains 15 residues. Per the germline V gene, CDR1 is SGHRS and CDR2 is YFSETQ. V lost 0 bases and J lost 0, with 8 bases in between.

The chain joins TRBV5-4 to TRBJ2-5, with a possible D match to TRBD2 (5 bases). Trimming cost V 4 bases and J 1 base, with 11 bases left between them. The germline V gene has CDR1 SGHNT and CDR2 YYREEE (reference sequence). The CDR3 consists of 14 residues. This chain's CDR3 is CASSGGPLQETQYF. The CDR3 DNA follows: TGTGCCAGCAGCGGCGGGCCTCTCCAAGAGACCCAGTACTTC.

The sample holds many counts of this clone. The chain links TRBV6-1 to TRBJ1-1, with a weak D call TRBD1 (6 bases). Per germline, CDR1 MNHNS and CDR2 SASEGT. V gave up 8 bases and J gave up 5 bases, with 15 bases separating them. The CDR3 spans 13 residues. Here the CDR3 DNA reads TGTGCCAGCGGGGAGGGGGGAAGGACTGAAGCTTTCTTT. This codes for CASGEGGRTEAFF.

This chain joins TRBV2 and TRBJ1-5, with 9 bases fitting TRBD1. The CDR3 is 16 residues long. With 1 base clipped from V and 4 bases from J, the junction kept 5 bases outside the gene matches. Per the germline V gene, CDR1 is SNHLY and CDR2 is FYNNEI. The CDR3 loop reads CASSEVTGGKNQPQHF. In nucleotides, the CDR3 is TGTGCCAGCAGTGAAGTGACAGGGGGAAAGAATCAGCCCCAGCATTTT.

This clone appeared a single time. This sequence joins TRBV11-2 and TRBJ1-1; 10 bases are shared with TRBD1. Germline CDR1 SGHAT, CDR2 FQNNGV. The CDR3 has 16 residues. Trimming removed 4 bases from V and 2 bases from J; junction bases left unmatched: 7. The chain's CDR3 is CASSSRTGGGNTEAFF. The CDR3, as DNA: TGTGCCAGCAGCTCCCGGACAGGGGGAGGTAACACTGAAGCTTTCTTT. Full variable domain (remainder filled in from reference TRBV11-2 and TRBJ1-1): EAGVAQSPRYKIIEKRQSVAFWCNPISGHATLYWYQQILGQGPKLLIQFQNNGVVDDSQLPKDRFSAERLKGVDSTLKIQPAKLEDSAVYLCASSSRTGGGNTEAFFGQGTRLTVV.

This clone was detected once. This chain connects TRBV5-6 to TRBJ2-1; perhaps TRBD1 as D (6 bases). V lost 0 bases to trimming and J lost 2 bases, with 21 bases between them. Germline CDR1 and CDR2: SGHDT and YYEEEE. CDR3 length equals 19 residues. The CDR3 DNA sequence: TGTGCCAGCAGCTTGGGACAGGTAGCGTTGGGTTGGACCTACAATGAGCAGTTCTTC. This gives the protein CASSLGQVALGWTYNEQFF.

The rearrangement uses TRBV28 and TRBJ1-4, with TRBD1 identical over 8 bases. V was pared by 3 bases and J by 8 bases, with 5 bases of the junction left unmatched. The CDR3 length is 14 residues. Germline lookup yields CDR1 MDHEN and CDR2 SYDVKM. The CDR3 DNA follows: TGTGCCAGCAGTTTCCAGGGGGCGGCGGAAAAACTGTTTTTT. It yields the protein CASSFQGAAEKLFF.

The chain recombines TRBV28 with TRBJ1-1; D call uncertain. CDR1 MDHEN and CDR2 SYDVKM come from the germline V gene. The V and J ends lost 10 bases and 4 bases respectively, with 16 bases between them. The CDR3 extends over 13 amino acids. Written as DNA, the CDR3 is TGTGCCACCGCCCGATTTGGGCCCACTGAAGCTTTCTTT. Translated: CATARFGPTEAFF.

The chain has TRBV10-3 and TRBJ2-2; D is possibly TRBD1 (6 bases). The ends were cut back, 7 bases at V and 4 bases at J, with 16 bases in the middle. The CDR3 has 15 residues. From germline, CDR1 is ENHRY and CDR2 SYGVKD. The CDR3 loop reads CAITSGDLTTGELFF. CDR3 coding DNA: TGTGCCATCACTTCAGGGGATCTGACCACCGGGGAGCTGTTTTTT.

The chain uses TRBV5-5 and TRBJ1-2, with D tentatively TRBD1 (5 bases). Germline V CDR1 and CDR2: SGHKS, YYEKEE (reference sequence). This CDR3 has 14 residues. The ends were cut back, 4 bases at V and 4 bases at J, with 14 bases in the middle. CDR3 sequence: CASSAATGSYGYTF. In nucleotides, the CDR3 is TGTGCCAGCAGCGCAGCAACAGGCTCCTATGGCTACACCTTC.

The chain employs TRBV9 and TRBJ2-7; D call uncertain. The CDR3 has 14 amino acids. V was cut by 4 bases and J by 2 bases, with 13 bases left in between. Germline V CDR1 and CDR2: SGDLS, YYNGEE. For the CDR3, the DNA is TGTGCCAGCAGCACCTCGCCGGATACCTACGAGCAGTACTTC. Residues: CASSTSPDTYEQYF.

The chain couples TRBV30 to TRBJ1-2; 10 bases are a match to TRBD1. Trimming at V came to 4 bases and at J to 7 bases, leaving 12 bases not matched to a gene. The CDR3 is 15 residues long. CDR1 and CDR2 (germline): GTSNPN, SVGIG (reference sequence). The CDR3 bases are TGTGCCTGGAACAAAGGGACAGGGGATCTGCTTGGCTACACCTTC. Translation: CAWNKGTGDLLGYTF. The variable domain in full, with the rest retrieved from reference TRBV30 and TRBJ1-2, is SQTIHQWPATLVQPVGSPLSLECTVEGTSNPNLYWYRQAAGRGLQLLFYSVGIGQISSEVPQNLSASRPQDRQFILSSKKLLLSDSGFYLCAWNKGTGDLLGYTFGSGTRLTVV.

The V call is TRBV7-2, the J call TRBJ2-1; D unclear. V was cut by 4 bases and J by 12 bases, with 10 bases left in between. Germline V gene lookup returns CDR1 SGHTA and CDR2 FQGNSA. CDR3 length equals 11 residues. CDR3 protein: CASSSGPWQFF. The DNA for the CDR3 is TGTGCCAGCAGCTCCGGTCCGTGGCAGTTCTTC.